This T cell receptor (beta chain) was retrieved from a study of radiation and T cells in renal cell carcinoma. Across the whole study: Nephrectomy followed 15 Gy stereotactic body radiation by 4 weeks.

Assay used: immunoSEQ multiplex PCR; TCRdb lists only in-frame clones, some missing. The sample includes 20,000 to 25,000 clones, approximately 80% of them seen just once. In regard to this clone: Its antigen remains unknown.

Trimming took 5 bases from V and 5 from J, leaving 15 bases between them. In germline, CDR1 is KGHSH, CDR2 LQKENI. This CDR3 is built from 14 residues. Sample time point: baseline pretreatment blood. This sample's treatment: 15 Gy SBRT to primary tumor, nephrectomy 4 weeks later. Study-wide points: Top tumor clonotypes rose in blood 2 weeks post-radiation, then contracted. Pretreatment tumor biopsies were lacking, so baseline clonotypes are unknown.

This sequence originates from a man aged 55-75 years with renal cell carcinoma. Sequences were derived from blood, sampled from a patient whose treatment included radiotherapy and nephrectomy. V and J are TRBV18 and TRBJ1-1; a possible D gene is TRBD1 (6 bases). The CDR3 reads CASSARQVGTEAFF. The CDR3 nucleotides read TGTGCCAGCTCAGCCAGACAGGTGGGAACTGAAGCTTTCTTT.